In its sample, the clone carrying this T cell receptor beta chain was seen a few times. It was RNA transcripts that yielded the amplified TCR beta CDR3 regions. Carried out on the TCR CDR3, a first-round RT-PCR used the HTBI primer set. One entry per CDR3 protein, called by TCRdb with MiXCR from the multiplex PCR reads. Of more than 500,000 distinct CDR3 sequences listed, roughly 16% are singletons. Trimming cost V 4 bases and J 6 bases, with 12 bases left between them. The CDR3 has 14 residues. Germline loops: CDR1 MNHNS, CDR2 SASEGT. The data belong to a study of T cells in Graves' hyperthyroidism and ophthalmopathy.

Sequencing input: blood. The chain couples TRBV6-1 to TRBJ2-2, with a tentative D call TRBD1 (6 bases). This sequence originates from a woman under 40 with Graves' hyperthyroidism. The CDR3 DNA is TGTGCCAGCAGTGTACCACAGGGCCCCGGGGAGCTGTTTTTT. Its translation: CASSVPQGPGELFF.